Each of the 23 T cell receptor beta chains below was sequenced from the same sample in a study of low-dose radiotherapy and immunotherapy resistance in tumors. Time point defined: after trial treatment. As to treatment: LDRT plus nivolumab, ipilimumab, low-dose cyclophosphamide and aspirin (RACIN trial). Primers targeting TRAV and TRBV primed first-strand cDNA, covering alpha and beta chains. A roughly 20-cycle PCR with a constant-region primer and V-primer adapter amplified TCRs. TCRdb recomputed calls from the reads with MiXCR, one row per CDR3 protein. The sample holds 30,000 to 45,000 distinct CDR3 sequences; less than 25% are singletons and the top ten take approximately 8.3%. The sample consisted of PBMCs, taken after low-dose radiotherapy plus immunotherapy. The origin of the receptors is a female donor with ovarian cancer.

The chain couples TRBV6-7 to TRBJ2-7; possible D gene TRBD1, 5 bases. TRBV6-7 is reported as an ORF; its role is uncertain. V shed 6 bases and J shed 0 bases, with 15 bases lying between them. The CDR3 consists of 15 residues. The CDR3, as DNA: TGTGCCAGCAGGACGAAGGGGATGAGCTCCTACGAGCAGTACTTC. Translated: CASRTKGMSSYEQYF.

Ten or more counts support this clonotype. This chain joins TRBV19 and TRBJ1-5, with D tentatively TRBD1 (5 bases). V shed 5 bases and J shed 3 bases, with 14 bases lying between them. From germline, CDR1 is LNHDA and CDR2 SQIVND (reference sequence). There are 15 residues in the CDR3. The CDR3 reads CASSVRDGTNQPQHF. The CDR3 bases are TGTGCCAGTAGTGTACGGGACGGAACCAATCAGCCCCAGCATTTT.

This clonotype was observed at least ten times. This chain joins TRBV12-3 or TRBV12-4 and TRBJ2-3, with D possibly TRBD1 on 5 matching bases. Trimming left V 6 bases short and J 11 bases short, with 15 bases between. The CDR3 spans 12 residues. CDR3 region: CASRAQGRGQYF. Here the CDR3 DNA reads TGTGCCAGCAGAGCCCAGGGAAGGGGGCAGTATTTT.

This clonotype was counted many times. This CDR3 reads CASSIQGAAGELFF. CDR3 sequence (DNA): TGTGCCAGTAGTATACAGGGGGCTGCCGGGGAGCTGTTTTTT. The chain links TRBV19 to TRBJ2-2; 8 bases line up with TRBD1. In germline, CDR1 is LNHDA, CDR2 SQIVND (reference sequence). The CDR3 spans 14 residues. With 2 bases clipped from V and 6 bases from J, the junction kept 2 bases outside the gene matches.

This clonotype was seen ten or more times. The CDR3 DNA sequence: TGTGCCAGCAGCTTGGAGTGGACAGGGGGCGCGATTGGGGCCAACGTCCTGACTTTC. Amino acid sequence: CASSLEWTGGAIGANVLTF. The V gene is TRBV5-5, the J gene TRBJ2-6; 11 nucleotides agree with TRBD1. This CDR3 comprises 19 residues. After removal of 0 bases from V and 3 bases from J, the junction contained 8 bases not matched to a gene. CDR1 SGHKS and CDR2 YYEKEE come from the germline V gene (reference sequence). Complete variable domain (other parts from reference TRBV5-5 and TRBJ2-6): DAGVTQSPTHLIKTRGQQVTLRCSPISGHKSVSWYQQVLGQGPQFIFQYYEKEERGRGNFPDRFSARQFPNYSSELNVNALLLGDSALYLCASSLEWTGGAIGANVLTFGAGSRLTVL.

This clonotype has at least ten counts. The rearrangement uses TRBV14 and TRBJ2-1; no clear D gene. Germline loops: CDR1 SGHDN, CDR2 FVKESK. This CDR3 region has 18 residues. Trimming cost V 0 bases and J 6 bases, with 21 bases left between them. The CDR3, as DNA: TGTGCCAGCAGCCAAGATTGGAATGGACGTAGGCCTCTCAATGAGCAGTTCTTC. It is translated as CASSQDWNGRRPLNEQFF.

This clonotype was seen at least ten times. The chain joins TRBV10-3 to TRBJ2-1; TRBD2 matches at 10 bases. Germline V gene sequence: CDR1 ENHRY, CDR2 SYGVKD. This CDR3 is 13 amino acids long. After removal of 5 bases from V and 13 bases from J, the junction contained 8 bases not matched to a gene. CDR3 bases: TGTGCCATCAGTCCCGGGACTAGCGATCCTCAGTTCTTC. Translating gives CAISPGTSDPQFF.

This clonotype has a count of ten or more. The chain carries TRBV29-1 and TRBJ1-3; D not certain. V lost 4 bases to trimming and J lost 0 bases, with 16 bases between them. Germline CDR1 is SQVTM and CDR2 is ANQGSEA. CDR3 size: 16 residues. CDR3 residues: CSVVTAGRGSGNTIYF. Here the CDR3 DNA reads TGCAGCGTTGTTACCGCAGGCCGCGGCTCTGGAAACACCATATATTTT.

This chain joins TRBV20-1 and TRBJ1-5; 7 nucleotides agree with TRBD1. Germline lookup yields CDR1 DFQATT and CDR2 SNEGSKA (reference sequence). The CDR3 loop spans 16 amino acids. The V and J ends lost 0 bases and 3 bases, in that order; junction bases with no gene match: 8. CDR3 amino acids: CSARDLPGTDNQPQHF. The CDR3, as DNA: TGCAGTGCTAGAGATCTTCCGGGGACAGACAATCAGCCCCAGCATTTT.

This clonotype was found many times. V usage is TRBV10-3 and J usage is TRBJ2-7; 8 nucleotides line up with TRBD1. The CDR3 totals 14 residues. The V segment lost 2 bases and the J segment 3 bases; nucleotides outside the gene matches: 3. Germline assignment: CDR1 ENHRY and CDR2 SYGVKD. DNA for the CDR3: TGTGCCATCAGTGAGCGGACAGGGAACTACGAGCAGTACTTC. This gives the protein CAISERTGNYEQYF.

This clonotype occurred many times. This chain links TRBV20-1 with TRBJ2-3, with 14 bases aligning to TRBD2. CDR1 is DFQATT, CDR2 SNEGSKA, per germline (reference sequence). Unmatched junction bases numbered 12, after V lost 2 bases and J lost 8 bases. The CDR3 is made up of 17 amino acids. As DNA, the CDR3 is TGCAGTGCTAGACAGGGACTAGCGGGGGCCATCTCGGGTACGCAGTATTTT. It specifies CSARQGLAGAISGTQYF.

Comments on this clonotype: It differs at one base from a far larger clone, so likely a read error. CDR3 region: CASSEAVDTSYEQYF. CDR3 sequence (DNA): TGTGCCAGCAGTGAAGCGGTCGACACCTCCTACGAGCAGTACTTC. V usage is TRBV6-5 and J usage is TRBJ2-7; D is perhaps TRBD2 (5 bases). Germline values: CDR1 MNHEY, CDR2 SVGAGI. The CDR3 has 15 amino acids. Trimming cost V 5 bases and J 0 bases, with 14 bases left between them.

This clonotype has at least ten counts. J is TRBJ2-3 and V is TRBV20-1, with TRBD2 matching 7 bases. Trimming cost V 0 bases and J 3 bases; bases outside gene matches: 9. The CDR3 sequence is 16 residues long. CDR1 and CDR2 (germline): DFQATT, SNEGSKA (reference sequence). This CDR3 reads CSARDLVGGETDTQYF. The CDR3 DNA reads TGCAGTGCTAGAGATCTTGTTGGGGGGGAAACAGATACGCAGTATTTT.

This clonotype was recorded many times. The chain has TRBV4-2 and TRBJ2-2, with TRBD1 matching over 8 bases. The CDR3 runs 16 residues. V gave up 4 bases and J gave up 1 base; unmatched junction bases: 5. Germline CDR1 LGHNA, CDR2 YNFKEQ. The CDR3 protein is CASSPDRDGNTGELFF. The CDR3 DNA reads as TGTGCCAGCAGCCCGGACAGGGATGGGAACACCGGGGAGCTGTTTTTT.

There are many counts of this clonotype. The chain carries TRBV14 and TRBJ1-4; the D gene is possibly TRBD1 (6 bases). From germline, CDR1 is SGHDN and CDR2 FVKESK. The CDR3 runs 16 residues. V was pared by 0 bases and J by 5 bases, with 13 bases between. Here the CDR3 reads CASSQEWGRRNEKLFF. CDR3 coding DNA: TGTGCCAGCAGCCAAGAGTGGGGGCGTCGCAATGAAAAACTGTTTTTT.

There are many counts of this clonotype. V gene TRBV19 combines with J gene TRBJ1-5; TRBD1 is a possible D gene (5 bases). The ends were cut back, 10 bases at V and 5 bases at J, with 15 bases in the middle. CDR1 LNHDA and CDR2 SQIVND come from the germline V gene (reference sequence). CDR3 size: 13 residues. DNA for the CDR3: TGTGCCACCCTAGCCCCAGGGTATCAGCCCCAGCATTTT. Translating it yields CATLAPGYQPQHF.

This clonotype has a count of ten or more. The chain is built from TRBV13 and TRBJ1-6; no reliable D call. Germline loops: CDR1 PRHDT, CDR2 FYEKMQ (reference sequence). V lost 2 bases to trimming and J lost 4 bases, with 6 bases between them. The CDR3 has 14 amino acids. The CDR3 reads CASSLSSYNSPLHF. The CDR3, as DNA: TGTGCCAGCAGCTTATCCAGTTATAATTCACCCCTCCACTTT.

This clonotype was detected ten times or more. This chain links TRBV6-6 with TRBJ2-7; D unclear. Trimming removed 6 bases from V and 0 bases from J, with 12 bases in between. From germline, CDR1 is MNHNY and CDR2 SVGAGI (reference sequence). The CDR3 has 14 residues. The CDR3 DNA sequence: TGTGCCAGCAGGTTTCAACCGGACTCCTACGAGCAGTACTTC. Its protein is CASRFQPDSYEQYF.

There are many counts of this clonotype. The chain employs TRBV5-1 and TRBJ1-1, with 8 bases that match TRBD1. The ends lost 1 base at V and 1 base at J; junction bases unmatched: 3. CDR1 and CDR2 (germline): SGHRS, YFSETQ. The CDR3 runs 15 residues. The CDR3 loop reads CASSLMGQENTEAFF. The CDR3 coding sequence is TGCGCCAGCAGCTTGATGGGACAGGAGAACACTGAAGCTTTCTTT.

Concerning this clonotype: A far larger clone differs by one base, so this is likely a read error. The chain couples TRBV12-3 or TRBV12-4 to TRBJ2-7, with 7 bases that match TRBD1. After removal of 1 base from V and 7 bases from J, the junction contained 4 bases not matched to a gene. This CDR3 comprises 13 residues. DNA for the CDR3: TGTGCCAGCAGTTTAGGAGGGGGCTATGAGCAGTACTTC. Encoded protein: CASSLGGGYEQYF.

This clonotype came up many times. This chain uses TRBV28 with TRBJ2-5; 8 nucleotides agree with TRBD2. The CDR3 is 13 amino acids. V shed 3 bases, J shed 5 bases, and the junction held 2 bases outside the gene matches. The V gene's germline CDR1 is MDHEN and CDR2 SYDVKM. The DNA for the CDR3 is TGTGCCAGCAGTTTTGGCGGGAGGGAGACCCAGTACTTC. This sequence encodes CASSFGGRETQYF.

This clonotype occurred many times. The CDR3 sequence is CASSKGETGGPKWTEAFF. The CDR3 coding sequence is TGTGCCAGCAGCAAAGGCGAGACAGGGGGCCCCAAGTGGACTGAAGCTTTCTTT. The chain carries TRBV21-1 and TRBJ1-1; the DNA was not used to check the table's D call, TRBD1. TRBV21-1 is flagged as a pseudogene. The CDR3 consists of 18 residues.

The rearrangement uses TRBV29-1 and TRBJ1-1; 7 bases align to TRBD1. The CDR3 covers 12 residues. Germline CDR1 and CDR2: SQVTM and ANQGSEA. The V and J ends lost 7 bases and 4 bases, in that order; junction bases with no gene match: 6. Here the CDR3 reads CSAGQIGTEAFF. CDR3 nucleotides: TGCAGCGCGGGACAGATCGGCACTGAAGCTTTCTTT.